The 27 T cell receptor beta chains reported below all come from one sample, sequenced in a study of cytomegalovirus exposure and HLA in healthy donors. Method: immunoSEQ multiplex PCR; TCRdb's copy keeps in-frame clones and lacks some. This sample carries over 200,000 clones, 80% to 90% of them seen once, and the ten largest clones take approximately 2.9%. Sequenced: PBMCs. All receptors come from a woman between 18 and 29 years old in good health and CMV-seronegative.

The chain joins TRBV25-1 to TRBJ2-7; 8 bases are shared with TRBD1. This CDR3 region has 16 residues. Germline V gene lookup returns CDR1 MGHDK and CDR2 SYGVNS. V shed 4 bases, J shed 2 bases, and the junction held 10 bases outside the gene matches. The CDR3 DNA is TGTGCCAGCAGTGGACAGGACAGGGAAATCCCCTACGAGCAGTACTTC. Protein product: CASSGQDREIPYEQYF.

This chain's CDR3 is CASSDITGGYTF. CDR3 coding DNA: TGTGCCAGCAGCGATATAACAGGGGGCTACACCTTC. V usage is TRBV4-2 and J usage is TRBJ1-2; D might be TRBD1 (6 bases). Between the trimmed V and J ends, which lost 5 bases and 8 bases, there was a span of 12 bases. Germline V gives CDR1 LGHNA, CDR2 YNFKEQ. This CDR3 region has 12 residues.

This chain connects TRBV2 to TRBJ2-7; maybe TRBD2 (6 bases). V was pared by 9 bases and J by 3 bases, with 18 bases between. CDR1 SNHLY and CDR2 FYNNEI come from the germline V gene. The CDR3 is 14 residues long. The CDR3 reads CASRRRGLNYEQYF. The CDR3 nucleotides are TGTGCCAGTCGACGTAGGGGACTTAACTACGAGCAGTACTTC.

This clone appeared once. The chain links TRBV4-1 to TRBJ1-1; 10 positions agree with TRBD1. The CDR3 spans 16 residues. With 0 bases clipped from V and 4 bases from J, the junction kept 5 bases outside the gene matches. In germline, CDR1 is MGHRA, CDR2 YSYEKL. CDR3 region: CASSQEVGTGATEAFF. The DNA of the CDR3 is TGCGCCAGCAGCCAAGAAGTGGGGACAGGGGCCACTGAAGCTTTCTTT.

This chain links TRBV7-9 with TRBJ2-5; D is unclear. This CDR3 comprises 12 residues. Germline lookup yields CDR1 SEHNR and CDR2 FQNEAQ (reference sequence). V was clipped by 5 bases and J by 5 bases, with 9 bases between them. The CDR3 DNA is TGTGCCAGCAGCCGCCCCGAGGAGACCCAGTACTTC. It translates to CASSRPEETQYF.

The chain recombines TRBV9 with TRBJ2-1, with 9 bases aligning to TRBD2. Germline values: CDR1 SGDLS, CDR2 YYNGEE. V trimming: 3 bases; J trimming: 5 bases; junction bases outside the gene matches: 9. This CDR3 spans 16 amino acids. CDR3 amino acids: CASSGRLAESNNEQFF. DNA for the CDR3: TGTGCCAGCAGCGGGAGACTAGCGGAGAGTAACAATGAGCAGTTCTTC.

The J gene is TRBJ2-5, the V gene TRBV19; tentatively, D is TRBD1 (6 bases). This CDR3 contains 14 residues. The V end was cut by 1 base, the J end by 2 bases, with 8 bases between. Germline CDR1 reads LNHDA; CDR2 reads SQIVND (reference sequence). CDR3 loop: CASSIGQGQETQYF. The CDR3 DNA sequence: TGTGCCAGTAGTATAGGGCAGGGGCAAGAGACCCAGTACTTC.

The CDR3 protein is CAWSSPRLGGTNTEAFF. Written as DNA, the CDR3 is TGTGCCTGGAGTTCTCCCCGGTTGGGAGGGACGAACACTGAAGCTTTCTTT. The V gene is TRBV30, the J gene TRBJ1-1; maybe TRBD1 (5 bases). The germline V gene has CDR1 GTSNPN and CDR2 SVGIG (reference sequence). Between the trimmed V and J ends, which lost 2 bases and 1 base, there was a span of 20 bases. This CDR3 spans 17 amino acids.

This clone was picked up one time. This chain connects TRBV4-1 to TRBJ2-1; 7 positions match TRBD2. This CDR3 has 15 residues. J was trimmed by 1 base and V by 2 bases; bases with no gene match: 2. CDR1 is MGHRA and CDR2 is YSYEKL in the germline V gene. The DNA for the CDR3 is TGCGCCAGCAGCCAAATAGCGGGTTCCTACAATGAGCAGTTCTTC. This codes for CASSQIAGSYNEQFF.

The V call is TRBV9, the J call TRBJ2-7, with D possibly matching TRBD1 (5 bases). Germline-derived CDR1 and CDR2 are SGDLS and YYNGEE. The V end lost 0 bases, the J end lost 3 bases, and 13 bases lay between the germline ends. The CDR3 covers 15 residues. In nucleotides, the CDR3 is TGTGCCAGCAGCGTAGCCGGGCAGGGTTACTACGAGCAGTACTTC. Its translation is CASSVAGQGYYEQYF.

The CDR3 is CASSGALPTDTQYF. CDR3 bases: TGCGCCAGCAGTGGAGCATTACCTACAGATACGCAGTATTTT. The chain carries TRBV10-1 and TRBJ2-3, with D uncertain. The CDR3 covers 14 residues. V was trimmed by 4 bases and J by 3 bases, leaving 11 bases between them. The germline CDR1 and CDR2 sequences are WNHNN and SYGVQD (reference sequence).

There are a few counts of this clone. One junction end does not reproduce the germline sequence, and a read error may be involved. The chain is built from TRBV29-1 and TRBJ1-1; D is ambiguous. The CDR3 loop spans 11 amino acids. Germline CDR1 and CDR2: SQVTM and ANQGSEA. In DNA, the CDR3 is TGCAGCGTTGAAGATCTTACAGCAGGTCCGTTT. It translates to CSVEDLTAGPF.

V is TRBV5-1 and J is TRBJ1-4; no reliable D call. The CDR3 extends over 16 amino acids. V lost 4 bases, J lost 5 bases, and 18 bases lay in between. The germline V gene encodes CDR1 SGHRS and CDR2 YFSETQ. CDR3 sequence (DNA): TGCGCCAGCAGCGAGTATCCGGAGACCTTAAATGAAAAACTGTTTTTT. Translation: CASSEYPETLNEKLFF.

The CDR3 spells CASSLRLAGEDTQYF. The CDR3 DNA sequence: TGCGCCAGCAGCTTGCGACTAGCGGGAGAAGATACGCAGTATTTT. The chain couples TRBV5-1 to TRBJ2-3; 12 positions agree with TRBD2. Germline V gives CDR1 SGHRS, CDR2 YFSETQ. This CDR3 is built from 15 residues. V gave up 1 base and J gave up 5 bases; unmatched junction bases: 2.

The table lists this clone with a count of one. The chain has TRBV9 and TRBJ2-5; 12 bases map to TRBD2. Unmatched junction bases numbered 3, after V lost 0 bases and J lost 3 bases. Germline V gene data show CDR1 as SGDLS and CDR2 as YYNGEE. The CDR3 spans 16 residues. The CDR3 is CASSVAPSGREETQYF. CDR3 nucleotide sequence: TGTGCCAGCAGCGTAGCCCCTAGCGGGAGGGAAGAGACCCAGTACTTC.

The V and J genes are TRBV6-5 and TRBJ1-1; D is perhaps TRBD1 (5 bases). CDR1 and CDR2 (germline): MNHEY, SVGAGI. V lost 6 bases, J lost 5 bases, and 13 bases lay in between. The CDR3 has 13 amino acids. CDR3 amino acids: CASSRGAGTEAFF. The CDR3 coding sequence is TGTGCCAGCAGCCGGGGCGCGGGGACTGAAGCTTTCTTT.

In the case of this clone: One end of the junction fails to match germline, which may point to a read error. This chain joins TRBV7-7 and TRBJ2-5; 9 bases are a match to TRBD1. Looked up from germline, CDR1 is SSHAT and CDR2 is FNYEAQ (reference sequence). The CDR3 consists of 15 residues. CDR3 loop: CASSPGTGPQETQYF. CDR3 DNA sequence: TGTGCTAGCAGTCCCGGGACAGGGCCACAAGAGACCCAGTACTTC.

The V gene is TRBV5-4, the J gene TRBJ2-4; tentative D call: TRBD2 (5 bases). From germline, CDR1 is SGHNT and CDR2 YYREEE (reference sequence). The V gene lost 1 base and the J gene lost 3 bases, with 11 bases spanning the gap. The CDR3 is made up of 15 amino acids. The CDR3 protein is CASSLMGVGKNIQYF. In DNA, the CDR3 is TGTGCCAGCAGCTTGATGGGAGTAGGCAAAAACATTCAGTACTTC.

The chain joins TRBV2 to TRBJ2-1; tentative D call: TRBD2 (5 bases). The ends were cut back, 6 bases at V and 0 bases at J, with 12 bases in the middle. The germline V gene has CDR1 SNHLY and CDR2 FYNNEI. This CDR3 has 15 amino acids. The CDR3 region has the DNA TGTGCCAGCAGGGGTAGCGTAAGCTCCTACAATGAGCAGTTCTTC. It translates to CASRGSVSSYNEQFF.

This rearrangement joins TRBV7-6 to TRBJ2-1; 13 bases line up with TRBD2. CDR3 length: 16 residues. Germline CDR1 and CDR2: SGHVS and FNYEAQ. J was trimmed by 10 bases and V by 5 bases; bases with no gene match: 11. CDR3 DNA sequence: TGTGCCAGCAGCGTAGGCTGGACTAGCGGGAGCTTGGAGCAGTTCTTC. It specifies CASSVGWTSGSLEQFF.

This rearrangement joins TRBV2 to TRBJ2-1; D perhaps matches TRBD1 (5 bases). V shed 5 bases and J shed 11 bases, with 28 bases lying between them. The CDR3 contains 17 residues. In germline, CDR1 is SNHLY, CDR2 FYNNEI. CDR3 in amino acids: CASSPNGAVGVWKKQFF. Here the CDR3 DNA reads TGTGCCAGCAGTCCCAATGGGGCGGTTGGGGTGTGGAAGAAGCAGTTCTTC.

The count of this clone is one. The chain couples TRBV18 to TRBJ2-7; a weak D match, TRBD1 (6 bases). The V gene's germline CDR1 is KGHSH and CDR2 LQKENI. V shed 6 bases and J shed 4 bases, with 22 bases lying between them. The CDR3 is 16 residues long. The CDR3 DNA follows: TGTGCCAGCTCCCCCGACCCGCAGGGGTGGGTGTACGAGCAGTACTTC. Amino acid sequence: CASSPDPQGWVYEQYF. The full variable domain, its missing parts supplied by reference TRBV18 and TRBJ2-7, is NAGVMQNPRHLVRRRGQEARLRCSPMKGHSHVYWYRQLPEEGLKFMVYLQKENIIDESGMPKERFSAEFPKEGPSILRIQQVVRGDSAAYFCASSPDPQGWVYEQYFGPGTRLTVT.

This clone was counted once. CDR3 nucleotides: TGTGCCAGCAGCACGCAGAAGTTCTATGGCTACACCTTC. It translates to CASSTQKFYGYTF. The chain links TRBV7-2 to TRBJ1-2; D ambiguous. The V end was cut by 5 bases, the J end by 4 bases, with 11 bases between. Germline V gene sequence: CDR1 SGHTA, CDR2 FQGNSA. The CDR3 length is 13 residues.

The CDR3 region has the DNA TGTGCCAGCAGCAAAGCTAAGCCGGGACAGGGGGCATTTAGTGAGCAGTTCTTC. Amino acid sequence: CASSKAKPGQGAFSEQFF. This chain joins TRBV7-9 and TRBJ2-1, with TRBD1 identical over 12 bases. The V and J ends lost 5 bases and 9 bases, in that order; junction bases with no gene match: 17. This CDR3 has 18 residues. CDR1 and CDR2 (germline): SEHNR, FQNEAQ (reference sequence). The full variable domain, with the rest looked up from reference TRBV7-9 and TRBJ2-1, is DTGVSQNPRHKITKRGQNVTFRCDPISEHNRLYWYRQTLGQGPEFLTYFQNEAQLEKSRLLSDRFSAERPKGSFSTLEIQRTEQGDSAMYLCASSKAKPGQGAFSEQFFGPGTRLTVL.

The chain joins TRBV5-1 to TRBJ2-1, with 8 positions matching TRBD2. The CDR3 covers 16 residues. V shed 3 bases, J shed 5 bases, and the junction held 10 bases outside the gene matches. CDR1 and CDR2 from the germline V gene are SGHRS and YFSETQ. The CDR3 nucleotides are TGCGCCAGCAGCTCAATGGTTCGCGGGAGGCACAATGAGCAGTTCTTC. Protein sequence: CASSSMVRGRHNEQFF.

This rearrangement joins TRBV7-9 to TRBJ1-2, with a weak D call TRBD1 (6 bases). Trimming took off 2 bases at V and 6 bases at J, with 13 bases between the two ends. CDR3 size: 14 residues. The germline CDR1 and CDR2 sequences are SEHNR and FQNEAQ (reference sequence). The CDR3 loop is CASSLYERQDGYTF. The CDR3 bases are TGTGCCAGCAGCTTATATGAGAGACAGGATGGCTACACCTTC.

In this sample, this clone turned up a few times. The rearrangement joins TRBV30 to TRBJ1-2, with 8 bases aligning to TRBD1. The trim removed 0 bases at V and 5 bases at J, leaving 2 bases unmatched. This CDR3 spans 13 amino acids. Germline V gene sequence: CDR1 GTSNPN, CDR2 SVGIG (reference sequence). The CDR3 loop is CAWSVNRGYGYTF. As DNA, the CDR3 is TGTGCCTGGAGTGTAAACAGGGGGTATGGCTACACCTTC.